These T cell receptor beta chains were read from a single sample in a study of memory CD4+ T cells and cytomegalovirus serostatus. The method was immunoSEQ multiplex PCR; TCRdb's version includes in-frame clones alone and lacks a portion of them. The sample shows roughly 48,000 clones, around 80% of them seen only once. Sequenced sample: memory CD4+ T cells from blood. Every receptor here comes from an adult in good health and CMV-seropositive. Both conserved end residues are part of each CDR3. Fields, in order: CDR3 length, J gene, V gene, CDR3 protein.

CDR3 length: 15
J gene: TRBJ1-5
V gene: TRBV19
CDR3 protein: CASSIWILSNQPQHF

CDR3 length: 15
J gene: TRBJ1-6
V gene: TRBV7-3
CDR3 protein: CASSLTRRGDSPLHF

CDR3 length: 15
J gene: TRBJ2-1
V gene: TRBV29-1
CDR3 protein: CSVVQAGTIYNEQFF

CDR3 length: 15
J gene: TRBJ1-5
V gene: TRBV10-2
CDR3 protein: CASSGGFGGDQPQHF

CDR3 length: 15
J gene: TRBJ1-6
V gene: TRBV14
CDR3 protein: CASSQVMTENSPLHF

CDR3 length: 11
J gene: TRBJ2-7
V gene: TRBV6-1
CDR3 protein: CASSLKYEQYF

CDR3 length: 16
J gene: TRBJ1-1
V gene: TRBV5-6
CDR3 protein: CASSPTRRHRYTEAFF

CDR3 length: 15
J gene: TRBJ2-2
V gene: TRBV19
CDR3 protein: CASSTQPVNTGELFF

CDR3 length: 17
J gene: TRBJ1-3
V gene: TRBV7-9
CDR3 protein: CASSSPVVVGTGNTIYF

CDR3 length: 15
J gene: TRBJ1-5
V gene: TRBV6-6
CDR3 protein: CASSYMGASNQPQHF

CDR3 length: 16
J gene: TRBJ2-1
V gene: TRBV15
CDR3 protein: CATSLGLLARVDEQFF

CDR3 length: 17
J gene: TRBJ1-6
V gene: TRBV15
CDR3 protein: CATSRALPTSWDSPLHF

CDR3 length: 13
J gene: TRBJ1-2
V gene: TRBV7-2
CDR3 protein: CASSLGQGIGYTF

CDR3 length: 15
J gene: TRBJ1-5
V gene: TRBV5-6
CDR3 protein: CASSLRGSSNQPQHF

CDR3 length: 13
J gene: TRBJ1-3
V gene: TRBV7-8
CDR3 protein: CASSQQTESTIYF

CDR3 length: 13
J gene: TRBJ2-7
V gene: TRBV7-3
CDR3 protein: CASSSQGGYEQYF

CDR3 length: 13
J gene: TRBJ2-3
V gene: TRBV29-1
CDR3 protein: CSVWLTSTDTQYF

CDR3 length: 10
J gene: TRBJ1-1
V gene: TRBV6-1
CDR3 protein: CASSRAEAFF

CDR3 length: 14
J gene: TRBJ1-1
V gene: TRBV18
CDR3 protein: CASSRTRGNTEAFF

CDR3 length: 14
J gene: TRBJ1-2
V gene: TRBV30
CDR3 protein: CAWEEDGRGDGYTF

CDR3 length: 15
J gene: TRBJ1-2
V gene: TRBV6-6
CDR3 protein: CASSYSGTGGNGYTF

CDR3 length: 15
J gene: TRBJ1-3
V gene: TRBV6-5
CDR3 protein: CASGSGRGAGNTIYF

CDR3 length: 15
J gene: TRBJ1-4
V gene: TRBV18
CDR3 protein: CASSPVRDRGEKLFF

CDR3 length: 14
J gene: TRBJ1-2
V gene: TRBV11-2
CDR3 protein: CASSLDLRTYGYTF

CDR3 length: 13
J gene: TRBJ1-2
V gene: TRBV5-1
CDR3 protein: CASSPFQDYGYTF

CDR3 length: 16
J gene: TRBJ2-7
V gene: TRBV27
CDR3 protein: CASSPIPGTETYEQYF

CDR3 length: 14
J gene: TRBJ1-2
V gene: TRBV18
CDR3 protein: CASSAREASYGYTF

CDR3 length: 15
J gene: TRBJ2-5
V gene: TRBV19
CDR3 protein: CASTLGGNLGETQYF

CDR3 length: 13
J gene: TRBJ1-1
V gene: TRBV18
CDR3 protein: CASSSARNTEAFF

CDR3 length: 15
J gene: TRBJ1-6
V gene: TRBV2
CDR3 protein: CASSPRDRGTSPLHF

CDR3 length: 16
J gene: TRBJ1-1
V gene: TRBV11-2
CDR3 protein: CASSLEFGSKNTEAFF

CDR3 length: 17
J gene: TRBJ1-5
V gene: TRBV27
CDR3 protein: CASSLDGRGYSNQPQHF

CDR3 length: 14
J gene: TRBJ2-7
V gene: TRBV7-2
CDR3 protein: CASSFMRGGAEQYF